This T cell receptor (beta chain) was profiled in a study of cytomegalovirus exposure and HLA in healthy donors. 13 Jbeta primers and 60 Vbeta primers were used for the PCR. The method was immunoSEQ multiplex PCR; TCRdb's version includes in-frame clones alone and lacks a portion of them. The top ten hold about 9.7% of the sample, which has some 170,000 clones, around four fifths seen once. Though nominally healthy at sampling, donors likely had unrecorded immune exposures. V lost 3 bases and J lost 5, with 11 bases in between. The CDR3 is 14 residues long. The germline V gene encodes CDR1 SEHNR and CDR2 FQNEAQ (reference sequence). Study findings and constraints: Confirmation in vitro established that a few CMV-associated chains were specific for CMV antigens. The study labeled approximately 150 TCR beta chains cytomegalovirus-associated.

This clone was counted once. Its target is unknown. The specimen was PBMCs. This sequence joins TRBV7-9 and TRBJ2-1; unclear D gene. The receptor was derived from a man aged 18 to 35 in good health and CMV-seropositive. DNA of the CDR3: TGTGCCAGCAGCTTGGTTTTAGCCGACAATGAGCAGTTCTTC. Its translation: CASSLVLADNEQFF.